This T cell receptor beta chain derives from a study of T cells after yellow fever vaccination. General observations from the study: Shared CD4/CD8 clonotypes were a small share, likely from convergent recombination. Post-booster repertoires again held most primary-vaccination clones (about 95% CD4, roughly 88% CD8). Compared with primary, the secondary response was weaker and peaked at day 5, not 15.

5'RACE template switching generated TCR cDNA, adding a universal primer site and UMIs. TCRdb independently ran MiXCR on the 5' RACE reads; one entry per CDR3 protein. The sample lists around 150,000 distinct CDR3 sequences; less than 9% were seen once. CDR3 length: 17 amino acids. CDR1 is MNHEY and CDR2 is SVGAGI in the germline V gene. J gave up 2 bases and V 4 bases, and 12 bases lay outside the gene matches. This clonotype was detected ten times or more. Its cognate antigen is unknown. This receptor was identified in a man aged 18 to 35 who received the YFV17D yellow fever vaccine. Sequences were derived from CD4+ T cells sorted from PBMCs, sampled 5 days after the first yellow fever vaccination. The chain combines TRBV6-5 with TRBJ2-3, with 7 bases identical to TRBD1. The CDR3 region has the DNA TGTGCCAGCAGTTCCCTGGGCAGGGGGAGAGCCACAGATACGCAGTATTTT. Translation: CASSSLGRGRATDTQYF.